The source of this T cell receptor beta chain is a study of identical twins. Germline V CDR1 and CDR2: KGHDR, SFDVKD. There are 15 residues in the CDR3. V was pared by 4 bases and J by 2 bases, with 1 base of the junction left unmatched. As to this clonotype: What it recognizes is unknown.

The study, taken as a whole, reports: Out-of-frame alpha sequences common to twins exhibited a surplus of low generation probability. Cord blood's abundant beta clonotypes had fewer insertions, unlike memory repertoires. Twin sharing of out-of-frame TCR alpha was underestimated by models in monozygotic pairs.

Through template switching, a universal primer site was introduced, and the cDNA contained unique molecular identifiers. TCRdb processed the 5' RACE reads anew with MiXCR; each CDR3 protein has one entry. The sample holds under 300,000 distinct CDR3 sequences, more than 9.5% seen once. This same sample was also taken into another study, of yellow fever vaccine responses in identical twins.

Sequencing was carried out using memory (CD45RO+) T cells sorted from blood. The rearrangement joins TRBV24-1 to TRBJ2-6; 7 bases match TRBD1. The sequence was obtained from a young woman in good health. The CDR3 reads CATSEGGAGANVLTF. As DNA, the CDR3 is TGTGCCACCAGTGAAGGGGGCGCTGGGGCCAACGTCCTGACTTTC.